These T cell receptor beta chains were read from a single sample in a study of blood T cell repertoires in COVID-19. Profiling relied on immunoSEQ multiplex PCR, and the TCRdb table lists in-frame clones only, not all of them. The table includes 250,000 to 350,000 clones, 87% detected once. Specimen: peripheral blood. These receptors originate from a woman aged 50 to 60 who had recovered from COVID-19. CDR3s include the opening cysteine and the closing phenylalanine or tryptophan. A D gene is named only where the DNA matches it firmly. Part of the rows lack a size; the others show once, few, many or a class for expanded clones.

13 . TRBJ2-7 TRBD2 TRBV6-2/TRBV6-3 CASSYREGHEQYF TGTGCCAGCAGTTACCGGGAGGGACACGAGCAGTACTTC
14 many TRBJ1-2 . TRBV28 CASSPTGRGYGYTF TGTGCCAGCAGTCCAACCGGTCGCGGCTATGGCTACACCTTC
15 once TRBJ1-2 TRBD1 TRBV7-2 CASSFTGGIDYGYTF TGTGCCAGCAGTTTTACAGGGGGAATCGACTATGGCTACACCTTC
13 . TRBJ1-2 . TRBV7-2 CASSLGGVGGYTF TGTGCCAGCAGCCTAGGGGGGGTGGGAGGCTACACCTTC
16 once TRBJ1-3 . TRBV3-1/TRBV3-2 CASSPGAGALGNTIYF TGTGCCAGCAGCCCGGGTGCGGGGGCGCTGGGAAACACCATATATTTT
13 . TRBJ1-1 . TRBV6-2/TRBV6-3 CASSYTENTEAFF TGTGCCAGCAGTTATACAGAGAACACTGAAGCTTTCTTT
15 . TRBJ2-7 TRBD1 TRBV7-2 CASSSADRMSYEQYF TGTGCCAGCAGCTCAGCGGACAGGATGTCCTACGAGCAGTACTTC
15 . TRBJ1-2 TRBD1 TRBV7-2 CASSLEGTGAYGYTF TGTGCCAGCAGCTTAGAGGGGACAGGGGCATATGGCTACACCTTC
16 . TRBJ2-2 TRBD2 TRBV19 CASSIAASGGAGELFF TGTGCCAGTAGTATAGCGGCTAGCGGGGGGGCCGGGGAGCTGTTTTTT
15 . TRBJ1-2 . TRBV7-9 CASSLEGGAVGGYTF TGTGCCAGCAGCTTAGAAGGGGGGGCAGTCGGTGGCTACACCTTC
16 . TRBJ2-1 TRBD2 TRBV6-5 CASSYRGAGGQNEQFF TGTGCCAGCAGTTACCGAGGGGCGGGGGGGCAGAATGAGCAGTTCTTC
15 . TRBJ2-7 . TRBV6-2/TRBV6-3 CASSYSPGEDYEQYF TGTGCCAGCAGTTACAGTCCAGGGGAAGACTACGAGCAGTACTTC
13 . TRBJ2-7 TRBD1 TRBV19 CASSHRGDYEQYF TGTGCCAGTAGCCACAGGGGCGACTACGAGCAGTACTTC
16 . TRBJ1-2 . TRBV27 CASSSSPRQSDYGYTF TGTGCCAGCAGTTCTTCACCACGGCAGAGCGACTATGGCTACACCTTC
17 . TRBJ1-6 . TRBV6-2/TRBV6-3 CASSYSGLRQPNSPLHF TGTGCCAGCAGTTACTCGGGCCTGAGACAGCCTAATTCACCCCTCCACTTT
16 . TRBJ2-1 TRBD2 TRBV7-6 CASSQRVAGAYNEQFF TGTGCCAGCAGCCAGAGGGTGGCGGGGGCCTACAATGAGCAGTTCTTC
15 . TRBJ2-7 TRBD2 TRBV6-2/TRBV6-3 CASSRWGLAGAEQYF TGTGCCAGCAGTCGCTGGGGACTAGCGGGAGCCGAGCAGTACTTC
19 . TRBJ2-1 TRBD2 TRBV7-6 CASSSTGITSGVIYNEQFF TGTGCCAGCAGCTCGACAGGGATAACTAGCGGGGTCATTTACAATGAGCAGTTCTTC
14 . TRBJ1-5 . TRBV6-1 CASSDTGSNQPQHF TGTGCCAGCAGTGATACGGGAAGCAATCAGCCCCAGCATTTT
12 . TRBJ1-2 . TRBV6-2/TRBV6-3 CASSYRQLGYTF TGTGCCAGCAGTTACCGACAGTTGGGCTACACCTTC
12 few TRBJ1-2 . TRBV5-1 CASSLDSYGYTF TGCGCCAGCAGCTTGGACAGCTATGGCTACACCTTC
18 . TRBJ2-1 TRBD2 TRBV7-2 CASSFPSGRALSYNEQFF TGTGCCAGCAGCTTTCCTAGCGGGAGGGCCCTCTCCTACAATGAGCAGTTCTTC
14 . TRBJ1-4 TRBD1 TRBV6-5 CASRGQVLSEKLFF TGTGCCAGCAGGGGACAGGTACTCTCTGAAAAACTGTTTTTT
16 . TRBJ2-7 TRBD2 TRBV7-6 CASSLGGGRALAEQYF TGTGCCAGCAGCTTAGGCGGCGGGAGGGCCCTGGCCGAGCAGTACTTC
13 once TRBJ2-1 TRBD1 TRBV30 CALRGQGKVEQFF TGTGCCTTGAGAGGACAGGGAAAGGTGGAGCAGTTCTTC
15 . TRBJ1-6 TRBD1 TRBV6-5 CASSLATGFNSPLHF TGTGCCAGCAGCCTCGCGACAGGGTTCAATTCACCCCTCCACTTT
19 . TRBJ2-3 TRBD2 TRBV2 CASSPVGLAGGNPTDTQYF TGTGCCAGCAGTCCCGTTGGACTAGCGGGGGGTAATCCCACAGATACGCAGTATTTT
16 . TRBJ1-5 . TRBV7-2 CASSPTRSGGNQPQHF TGTGCCAGCAGCCCAACCCGTAGCGGGGGTAATCAGCCCCAGCATTTT
14 . TRBJ1-6 . TRBV2 CASSEQASNSPLHF TGTGCCAGCAGTGAACAAGCATCTAATTCACCCCTCCACTTT
13 . TRBJ2-1 . TRBV9 CASSLASYNEQFF TGTGCCAGCAGCCTGGCCTCCTACAATGAGCAGTTCTTC
17 . TRBJ2-1 TRBD1 TRBV14 CASSQRRDREIGNEQFF TGTGCCAGCAGCCAACGCCGGGACAGGGAAATAGGCAATGAGCAGTTCTTC
15 . TRBJ1-5 . TRBV7-2 CASSFNDRSNQPQHF TGTGCCAGCAGCTTTAACGACAGAAGCAATCAGCCCCAGCATTTT
14 . TRBJ2-3 TRBD2 TRBV4-2 CASSQGLAVDTQYF TGTGCCAGCAGCCAAGGACTAGCAGTAGATACGCAGTATTTT
14 . TRBJ1-5 TRBD1 TRBV2 CASSGDRRNQPQHF TGTGCCAGCAGTGGGGACAGGAGGAATCAGCCCCAGCATTTT
15 . TRBJ2-1 TRBD2 TRBV19 CASSIRLAGGNEQFF TGTGCCAGTAGTATCCGACTAGCGGGGGGCAATGAGCAGTTCTTC
16 . TRBJ2-3 TRBD2 TRBV29-1 CSVGFGLAGGGDTQYF TGCAGCGTCGGGTTCGGGCTAGCGGGAGGAGGGGATACGCAGTATTTT
15 . TRBJ2-1 . TRBV6-5 CASSWAPPSANEQFF TGTGCCAGCAGTTGGGCCCCCCCCTCCGCTAATGAGCAGTTCTTC
16 . TRBJ2-4 . TRBV6-1 CASSDPTALAKNIQYF TGTGCCAGCAGTGATCCAACAGCCTTAGCCAAAAACATTCAGTACTTC
14 . TRBJ2-5 . TRBV20-1 CSASRGASWETQYF TGCAGTGCTAGTCGGGGGGCAAGTTGGGAGACCCAGTACTTC
14 . TRBJ2-7 TRBD1 TRBV25-1 CASSTSGTGLEQYF TGTGCCAGCAGTACCTCCGGGACAGGGCTAGAGCAGTACTTC
18 . TRBJ2-1 . TRBV28 CASSPWLTGTLSYNEQFF TGTGCCAGCAGTCCCTGGCTGACGGGTACGCTATCCTACAATGAGCAGTTCTTC
15 . TRBJ2-6 . TRBV10-2 CASSDPGSGANVLTF TGCGCCAGCAGCGACCCGGGGTCTGGGGCCAACGTCCTGACTTTC
15 . TRBJ2-3 TRBD2 TRBV7-2 CASSLASGSTDTQYF TGTGCCAGCAGCTTAGCTAGCGGGAGCACAGATACGCAGTATTTT
11 . TRBJ1-4 . TRBV29-1 CSVEDRPGLFF TGCAGCGTTGAAGATCGGCCGGGACTGTTTTTT
18 few TRBJ1-4 TRBD1 TRBV15 CATSRSRDRGATNEKLFF TGTGCCACCAGCAGATCCCGGGACAGGGGGGCAACTAATGAAAAACTGTTTTTT
13 . TRBJ2-1 . TRBV28 CASRLFRGNEQFF TGTGCCAGCAGATTGTTCAGGGGAAATGAGCAGTTCTTC
11 . TRBJ2-3 . TRBV20-1 CSATSTDTQYF TGCAGTGCAACTAGCACAGATACGCAGTATTTT
14 . TRBJ1-5 TRBD1 TRBV19 CASSSTGRNQPQHF TGTGCCAGTAGTTCGACAGGGAGGAATCAGCCCCAGCATTTT
13 . TRBJ2-7 TRBD1 TRBV29-1 CSIAGTGSYEQYF TGCAGCATTGCCGGGACAGGGTCGTACGAGCAGTACTTC
16 . TRBJ2-1 . TRBV7-2 CASSLVAGSSYNEQFF TGTGCCAGCAGCTTAGTGGCGGGAAGCTCCTACAATGAGCAGTTCTTC
15 . TRBJ2-7 . TRBV2 CASSEAPGSSYEQYF TGTGCCAGCAGTGAAGCCCCTGGTAGCTCCTACGAGCAGTACTTC